This TCR beta chain emerged from a study of cytomegalovirus exposure and HLA in healthy donors. Note on this clone: The antigen remains undetermined.

General study points: CMV serostatus stood as the only immune exposure information on hand. An analysis that came later showed most CMV-associated TCR beta chains appearing HLA-restricted. A later analysis, which compared TCR beta chains of equal frequency, found the HLA-associated ones more clonally expanded.

The PCR used 60 Vbeta and 13 Jbeta primers. Assay used: immunoSEQ multiplex PCR; TCRdb lists only in-frame clones, some missing. The data contain approximately 110,000 clones, about 76% of them seen just once; the ten biggest clones take up about 4.9%. CDR1 and CDR2 (germline): SEHNR, FQNEAQ (reference sequence). The CDR3 covers 14 residues. With 1 base clipped from V and 6 bases from J, the junction kept 2 bases outside the gene matches. The V and J genes are TRBV7-9 and TRBJ2-1, with 8 bases aligning to TRBD2. This receptor was obtained from a man aged 25-40 years in good health and CMV-seropositive. Sequencing input: PBMCs. CDR3 in amino acids: CASSLGAGGNEQFF. Written as DNA, the CDR3 is TGTGCCAGCAGCTTAGGCGCGGGGGGCAATGAGCAGTTCTTC.